These T cell receptor beta chains were read from a single sample in a study of neurological immune-mediated disorders. TCRdb re-called the 5' RACE reads through MiXCR, storing one row per CDR3 protein. The sample carries 55,000 to 75,000 distinct CDR3 sequences, around 5.2% recorded once. The sequenced sample was PBMCs. All receptors derive from a woman aged 25 to 39 with multiple sclerosis. Each CDR3 is given with its conserved first and last residue. A D gene is named only where the DNA matches it firmly. Clone sizes are shown as how often the clone was seen (once, few, many) or a class if it is expanded.

d_gene	j_gene	len	v_gene	abundance	CDR3aa	CDR3nt
NA	TRBJ2-4	18	TRBV28	many	CASSQIRDLLGAKNIQYF	TGTGCCAGCAGTCAAATCAGGGACCTCTTAGGTGCCAAAAACATTCAGTACTTC
TRBD1	TRBJ1-2	13	TRBV12-3/TRBV12-4	many	CASSSGQGRGYTF	TGTGCCAGCAGCTCGGGACAGGGGAGAGGCTACACCTTC
NA	TRBJ1-6	15	TRBV20-1	many	CSARDPTGLSSPLNF	TGCAGTGCTAGAGACCCCACAGGGTTGAGTTCACCCCTCAACTTT
TRBD1	TRBJ1-2	19	TRBV11-2	many	CASSSSYPSPTGRIYGYTF	TGTGCCAGCAGCTCATCCTATCCTTCCCCGACAGGGAGAATCTATGGCTACACCTTC
NA	TRBJ1-5	15	TRBV5-1	few	CASAWDTGDNQPQHF	TGCGCCAGCGCCTGGGACACAGGCGACAATCAGCCCCAGCATTTT
NA	TRBJ2-1	13	TRBV28	many	CASGLASWTEQFF	TGTGCCAGCGGGCTAGCTAGCTGGACTGAGCAGTTCTTC
TRBD2	TRBJ2-1	16	TRBV5-1	many	CASSSELAGGRNEQFF	TGCGCCAGCAGCTCCGAACTAGCGGGGGGTCGCAATGAGCAGTTCTTC
TRBD1	TRBJ1-4	15	TRBV6-5	many	CASSYSWTGVEKLFF	TGTGCCAGCAGTTACTCTTGGACAGGGGTTGAAAAACTGTTTTTT
TRBD1	TRBJ1-1	16	TRBV5-1	many	CASSGTGTAKNTEAFF	TGCGCCAGCAGCGGAACCGGGACAGCTAAGAACACTGAAGCTTTCTTT
TRBD2	TRBJ2-3	14	TRBV28	many	CASRLAGSTDTQYF	TGTGCCAGCCGACTAGCGGGGAGCACAGATACGCAGTATTTT